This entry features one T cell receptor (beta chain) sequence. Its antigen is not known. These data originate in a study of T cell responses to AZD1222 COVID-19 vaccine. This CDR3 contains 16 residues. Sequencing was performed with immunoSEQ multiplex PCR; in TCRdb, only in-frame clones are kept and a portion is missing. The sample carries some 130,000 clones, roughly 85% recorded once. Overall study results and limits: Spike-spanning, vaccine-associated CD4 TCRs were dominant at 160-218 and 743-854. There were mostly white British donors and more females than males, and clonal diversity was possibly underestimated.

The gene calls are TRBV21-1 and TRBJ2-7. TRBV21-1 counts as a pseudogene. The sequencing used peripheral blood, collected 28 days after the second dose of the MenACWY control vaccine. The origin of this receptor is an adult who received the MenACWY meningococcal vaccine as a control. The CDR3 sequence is CASSKVEGEVTYEQYF. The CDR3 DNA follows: TGTGCCAGCAGCAAAGTCGAGGGGGAGGTGACCTACGAGCAGTACTTC.